The present TCR beta chain was sequenced within a study of cytomegalovirus exposure and HLA in healthy donors. Study-level findings and limits: HLA-A and HLA-B allele assignments for most subjects were reportedly predicted accurately using TCR beta sequences. DRB1 showed the most TCR associations and HLA-C the fewest in a later analysis, as rates varied by HLA locus. A later analysis linked 15,000 to 20,000 TCR beta sequences to HLA alleles at 0.05 false discovery rate. Roughly uniform depth of sequencing across donors was assumed in presence/absence analyses.

This clone has only a few counts. Antigen specificity is unknown. 60 Vbeta and 13 Jbeta primers were used in PCR. Sequencing was performed with immunoSEQ multiplex PCR; in TCRdb, only in-frame clones are kept and a portion is missing. The sample contains some 200,000 clones, roughly four fifths of which appear only once. The CDR3 consists of 19 residues. CDR1 and CDR2 (germline): ENHRY, SYGVKD. After removal of 6 bases from V and 5 bases from J, the junction contained 18 bases not matched to a gene. The sample comprised PBMCs. The chain employs TRBV10-3 and TRBJ1-5, with TRBD1 identical over 11 bases. The TCR comes from a man aged 50-60 years in good health and CMV-seronegative. The CDR3 sequence: CAISDTGTGGKVGDQPQHF. CDR3 nucleotides: TGTGCCATCAGCGATACGGGGACAGGGGGGAAAGTAGGCGATCAGCCCCAGCATTTT.